This T cell receptor beta chain appears in the sequencing data of a study of cytomegalovirus exposure and HLA in healthy donors. Findings and caveats of the study: It was only CMV serostatus that was available as immune exposure information. Most CMV-associated TCR beta chains were later found to appear HLA-restricted. Researchers reported in a later analysis that a missense DCLRE1C variant was tied to TCR beta V- and J-gene trimming.

It was with 60 Vbeta and 13 Jbeta primers that the PCR ran. Produced via immunoSEQ multiplex PCR; TCRdb's table is partial and in-frame only. The sample includes 180,000 or so clones, about 79% of them seen just once. In this sample, this clone turned up once. Its target is not known. The sequencing input was PBMCs. This receptor was obtained from a man between 45 and 60 years old in good health and CMV-seropositive.

The CDR3 loop reads CASSFTGQGAGGYTF. The CDR3, as DNA: TGTGCCAGCAGCTTCACCGGACAGGGGGCTGGTGGCTACACCTTC. The chain combines TRBV13 with TRBJ1-2; TRBD1 matches 11 bases. With V trimmed by 3 bases and J by 7 bases, 7 bases remained unmatched. Germline V gene data show CDR1 as PRHDT and CDR2 as FYEKMQ (reference sequence). This CDR3 is 15 amino acids long.